The rows below give T cell receptor beta chains drawn from one sample of a study of T cells in localized non-small cell lung cancer. Method: immunoSEQ multiplex PCR; TCRdb's copy keeps in-frame clones and lacks some. The data show more than 30,000 clones, 88% seen once. Material: peripheral blood mononuclear cells, obtained before any cancer treatment. These receptors were collected from a woman aged 40-69 years with stage III lung adenocarcinoma. Both conserved end residues are part of each CDR3. The D gene is left open where the match is weak. Clone size is shown for a subset of rows, as once, few, many or a class of expanded clone.

.,.,TRBV13,TRBJ1-4,CASSPRGGRGEKLFF,TGTGCCAGCAGCCCGAGGGGCGGACGGGGGGAAAAACTGTTTTTT
.,.,TRBV4-2,TRBJ2-7,CASSQFQSRDEQYF,TGTGCCAGCAGCCAATTCCAGTCTCGAGACGAGCAGTACTTC
.,TRBD2,TRBV10-3,TRBJ2-1,CAAKTGTSGGGEQFF,TGTGCCGCGAAGACCGGGACTAGCGGGGGGGGTGAGCAGTTCTTC
.,.,TRBV27,TRBJ2-4,CATHSLRADKNIQYF,TGTGCCACCCATAGCTTACGGGCGGACAAAAACATTCAGTACTTC
.,.,TRBV6-1,TRBJ1-5,CASSEGRYSNQPQHF,TGTGCCAGCAGTGAAGGAAGGTATAGCAATCAGCCCCAGCATTTT
.,TRBD1,TRBV6-1,TRBJ1-5,CASNTDRGPLKPQHF,TGTGCCAGCAACACAGACAGGGGGCCATTGAAGCCCCAGCATTTT
few,.,TRBV7-2,TRBJ2-7,CASSLRVGYEQYF,TGTGCCAGCAGCTTAAGGGTAGGCTACGAGCAGTACTTC
.,TRBD1,TRBV7-3,TRBJ1-1,CASSRQGPNTEAFF,TGTGCCAGCAGCCGACAGGGCCCGAACACTGAAGCTTTCTTT
.,.,TRBV5-1,TRBJ1-1,CASSPGPGNTEAFF,TGCGCCAGCAGCCCGGGACCGGGGAACACTGAAGCTTTCTTT
.,TRBD2,TRBV19,TRBJ2-1,CASSITVAGAEQFF,TGTGCCAGTAGTATAACGGTAGCGGGGGCCGAGCAGTTCTTC
.,TRBD1,TRBV9,TRBJ1-1,CASSPPGTGWNTEAFF,TGTGCCAGCAGCCCCCCCGGGACAGGTTGGAACACTGAAGCTTTCTTT
.,.,TRBV27,TRBJ2-5,CASSGLQETQYF,TGTGCCAGCAGTGGCCTGCAAGAGACCCAGTACTTC
.,.,TRBV28,TRBJ1-4,CASSLLQGHEKLFF,TGTGCCAGCAGTTTATTACAGGGCCATGAAAAACTGTTTTTT
.,TRBD2,TRBV2,TRBJ2-5,CARGTSGRAGQETQYF,TGTGCCAGGGGGACTAGCGGGAGGGCCGGCCAAGAGACCCAGTACTTC
.,.,TRBV5-4,TRBJ2-7,CASSLQGPYEQYF,TGTGCCAGCAGCTTGCAGGGACCCTACGAGCAGTACTTC
.,TRBD2,TRBV5-5,TRBJ2-2,CASSITGGRPTGELFF,TGTGCCAGCAGCATTACGGGAGGCCGCCCTACCGGGGAGCTGTTTTTT